The entry below gives a single T cell receptor (beta chain) sequence along with its context. Its antigen remains unknown. The data stem from a study of T cells in Graves' hyperthyroidism and ophthalmopathy. Study-level results: Using 13 V-J features, a model discriminated ophthalmopathy from stable hyperthyroidism. Clonotypes that were expanded in thyroid above 0.001 mostly appeared in blood too.

What was amplified from RNA transcripts were TCR beta CDR3 regions. The TCR CDR3 first-round RT-PCR relied on the HTBI primer set. Via MiXCR, TCRdb re-called the multiplex PCR reads, giving one row per CDR3 protein. This table has about 570,000 distinct CDR3 sequences, roughly 50% appearing once. The junction had 7 bases not matched to a gene; V was cut back by 5 bases and J by 1 base. Germline lookup yields CDR1 SGHTA and CDR2 FQGNSA. The CDR3 covers 15 residues. Diagnosis relied on clinical symptoms, serum thyroxine and TRAb, thyroid ultrasound and orbital computed tomography. Sequences were obtained from peripheral blood or thyroid tissue (not recorded which). The J gene is TRBJ2-5, the V gene TRBV7-2, with 7 nucleotides matching TRBD2. This TCR derives from an adult woman with Graves' disease, either hyperthyroidism or ophthalmopathy (not recorded which). DNA for the CDR3: TGTGCCAGCAGCCCCCCGGGCGGGAGCCAAGAGACCCAGTACTTC. This codes for CASSPPGGSQETQYF.